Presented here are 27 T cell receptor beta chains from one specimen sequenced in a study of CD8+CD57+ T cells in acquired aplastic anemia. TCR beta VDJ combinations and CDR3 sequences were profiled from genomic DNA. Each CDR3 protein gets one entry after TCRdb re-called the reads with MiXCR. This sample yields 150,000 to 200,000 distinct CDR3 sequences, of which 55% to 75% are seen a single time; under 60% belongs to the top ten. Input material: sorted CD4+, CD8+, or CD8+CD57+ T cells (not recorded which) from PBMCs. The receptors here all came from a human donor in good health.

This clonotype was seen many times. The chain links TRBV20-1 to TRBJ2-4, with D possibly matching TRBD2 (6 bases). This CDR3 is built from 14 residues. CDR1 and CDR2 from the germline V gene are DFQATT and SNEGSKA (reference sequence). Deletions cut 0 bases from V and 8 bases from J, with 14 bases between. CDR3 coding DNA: TGCAGTGCTAGAGATCTGGGGAGGACCGACATTCAGTACTTC. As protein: CSARDLGRTDIQYF.

CDR3 residues: CASSQDPGLLYEQYF. CDR3 nucleotide sequence: TGTGCCAGCAGCCAAGATCCAGGACTACTCTACGAGCAGTACTTC. The chain links TRBV3-1 to TRBJ2-7; possible D gene TRBD2, 6 bases. The germline V gene encodes CDR1 LGHDT and CDR2 YNNKEL (reference sequence). Trimming cost V 0 bases and J 3 bases, with 12 bases left between them. This CDR3 spans 15 amino acids.

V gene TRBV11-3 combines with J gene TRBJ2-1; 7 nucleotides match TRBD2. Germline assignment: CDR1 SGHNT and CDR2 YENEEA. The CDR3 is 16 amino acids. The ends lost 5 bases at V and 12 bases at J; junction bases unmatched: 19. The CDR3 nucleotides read TGTGCCAGCAGCACCGGGACTATTATTGGTACAGATACGCAGTTCTTC. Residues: CASSTGTIIGTDTQFF.

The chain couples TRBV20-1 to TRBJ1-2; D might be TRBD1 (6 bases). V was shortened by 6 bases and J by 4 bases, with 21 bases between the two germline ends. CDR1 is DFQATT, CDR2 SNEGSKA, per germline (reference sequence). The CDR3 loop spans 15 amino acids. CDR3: CSAKRGQGHLYGYTF. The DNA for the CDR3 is TGCAGTGCCAAACGGGGGCAGGGGCACCTCTATGGCTACACCTTC.

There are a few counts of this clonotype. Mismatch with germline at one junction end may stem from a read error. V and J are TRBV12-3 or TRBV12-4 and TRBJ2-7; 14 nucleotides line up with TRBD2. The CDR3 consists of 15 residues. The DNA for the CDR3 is TGTGCCATCAGTGCCAGGACTAGCGGGGGGTACGAGCAGTACTTC. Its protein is CAISARTSGGYEQYF.

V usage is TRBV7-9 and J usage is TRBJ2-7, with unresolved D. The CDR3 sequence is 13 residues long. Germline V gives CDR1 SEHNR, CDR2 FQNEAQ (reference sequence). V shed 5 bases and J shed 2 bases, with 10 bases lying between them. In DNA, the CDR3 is TGTGCCAGCAGCCAAGACAAGACCTACGAGCAGTACTTC. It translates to CASSQDKTYEQYF.

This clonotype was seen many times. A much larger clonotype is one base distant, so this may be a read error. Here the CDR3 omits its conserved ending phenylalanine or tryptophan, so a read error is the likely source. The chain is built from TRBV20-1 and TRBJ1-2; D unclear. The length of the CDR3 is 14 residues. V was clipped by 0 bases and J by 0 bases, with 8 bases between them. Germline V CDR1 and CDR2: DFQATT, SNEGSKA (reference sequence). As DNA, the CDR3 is TGCAGTGCTAGAGAGGCCTCCACTAACTATGGCTACACCATC. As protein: CSAREASTNYGYTI.

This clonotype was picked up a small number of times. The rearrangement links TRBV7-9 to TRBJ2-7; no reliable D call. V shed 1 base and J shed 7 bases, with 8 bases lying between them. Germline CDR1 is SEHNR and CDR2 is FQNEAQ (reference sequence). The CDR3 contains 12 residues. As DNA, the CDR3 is TGTGCCAGCAGCTTAGTCAGGACGGAGCAGTACTTC. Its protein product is CASSLVRTEQYF.

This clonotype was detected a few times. The CDR3 is CASSLATNTEAFF. CDR3 sequence (DNA): TGTGCCAGCAGCTTAGCGACGAACACTGAAGCTTTCTTT. The V and J genes are TRBV7-6 and TRBJ1-1; the D is unclear. The V end was cut by 0 bases, the J end by 1 base, with 3 bases between. This CDR3 region has 13 residues. CDR1 is SGHVS and CDR2 is FNYEAQ in the germline V gene.

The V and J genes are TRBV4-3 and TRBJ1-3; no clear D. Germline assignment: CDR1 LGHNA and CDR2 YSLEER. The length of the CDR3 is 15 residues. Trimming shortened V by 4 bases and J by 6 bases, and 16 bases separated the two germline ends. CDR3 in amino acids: CASSRNRAVENTIYF. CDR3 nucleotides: TGCGCCAGCAGCCGAAATCGGGCAGTCGAAAACACCATATATTTT.

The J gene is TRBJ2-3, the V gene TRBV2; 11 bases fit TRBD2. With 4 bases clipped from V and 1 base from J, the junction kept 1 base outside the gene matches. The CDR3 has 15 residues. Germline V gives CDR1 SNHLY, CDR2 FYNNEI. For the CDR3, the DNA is TGTGCCAGCAGTGGGGGACTAGCGGGCACAGATACGCAGTATTTT. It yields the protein CASSGGLAGTDTQYF.

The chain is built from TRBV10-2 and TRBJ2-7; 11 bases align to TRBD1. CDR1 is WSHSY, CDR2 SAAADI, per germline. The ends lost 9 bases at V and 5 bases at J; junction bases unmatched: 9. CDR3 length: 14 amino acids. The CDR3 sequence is CASAPGTGGNEQYF. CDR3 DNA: TGCGCCAGTGCCCCCGGGACAGGGGGTAACGAGCAGTACTTC.

CDR3 DNA: TGCGCCAGCAGCCTCCCGGGACAGCAGATCGAGCAGTACTTC. This encodes CASSLPGQQIEQYF. This rearrangement joins TRBV5-1 to TRBJ2-7; the match to TRBD1 covers 7 bases. The CDR3 spans 14 residues. Trimming removed 4 bases from V and 6 bases from J; junction bases left unmatched: 10. The germline gives CDR1 SGHRS, CDR2 YFSETQ.

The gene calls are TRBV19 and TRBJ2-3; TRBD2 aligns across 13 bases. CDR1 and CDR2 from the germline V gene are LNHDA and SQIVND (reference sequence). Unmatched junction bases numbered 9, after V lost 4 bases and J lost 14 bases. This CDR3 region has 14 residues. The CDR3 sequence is CASSTTGTSGMGYF. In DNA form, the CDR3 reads TGTGCCAGTAGTACCACCGGGACTAGCGGGATGGGGTATTTT.

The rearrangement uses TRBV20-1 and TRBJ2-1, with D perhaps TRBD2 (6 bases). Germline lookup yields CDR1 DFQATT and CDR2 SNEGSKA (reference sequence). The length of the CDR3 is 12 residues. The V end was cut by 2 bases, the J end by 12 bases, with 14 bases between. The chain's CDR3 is CSARQPDYGQFF. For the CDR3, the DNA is TGCAGTGCTAGACAACCGGACTACGGGCAGTTCTTC.

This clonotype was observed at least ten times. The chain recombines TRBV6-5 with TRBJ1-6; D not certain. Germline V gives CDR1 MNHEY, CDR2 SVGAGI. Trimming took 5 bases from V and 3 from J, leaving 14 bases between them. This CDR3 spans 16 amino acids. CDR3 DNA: TGTGCCAGCAGTCAAGACGGGAATGTCTATAATTCACCCCTCCACTTT. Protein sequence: CASSQDGNVYNSPLHF.

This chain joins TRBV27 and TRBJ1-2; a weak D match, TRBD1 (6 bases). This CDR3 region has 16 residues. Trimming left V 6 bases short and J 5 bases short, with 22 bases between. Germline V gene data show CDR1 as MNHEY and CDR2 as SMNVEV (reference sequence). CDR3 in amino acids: CASRLWVQGTGYGYTF. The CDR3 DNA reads TGTGCCAGCAGACTGTGGGTACAGGGAACAGGTTATGGCTACACCTTC.

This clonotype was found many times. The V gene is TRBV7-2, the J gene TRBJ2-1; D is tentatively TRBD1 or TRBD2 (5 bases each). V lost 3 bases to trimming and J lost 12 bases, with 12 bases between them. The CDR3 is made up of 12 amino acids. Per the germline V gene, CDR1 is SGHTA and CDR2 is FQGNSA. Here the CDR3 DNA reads TGTGCCAGCAGCTTCGGGGACCTCGGGCAGTTCTTC. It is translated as CASSFGDLGQFF.

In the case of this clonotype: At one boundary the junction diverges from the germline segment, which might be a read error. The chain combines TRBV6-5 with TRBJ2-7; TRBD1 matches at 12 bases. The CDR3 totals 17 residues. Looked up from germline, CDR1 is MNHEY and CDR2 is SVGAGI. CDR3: CAISESIFGTGGSEQYF. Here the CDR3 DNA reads TGCGCCATCAGTGAGTCGATCTTCGGGACAGGGGGCTCCGAGCAGTACTTC.

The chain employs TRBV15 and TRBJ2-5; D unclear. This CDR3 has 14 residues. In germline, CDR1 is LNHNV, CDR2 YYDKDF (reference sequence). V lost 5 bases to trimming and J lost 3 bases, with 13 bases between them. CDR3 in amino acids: CATSSLLTEETQYF. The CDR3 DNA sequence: TGTGCCACCAGCTCGCTACTAACTGAAGAGACCCAGTACTTC.

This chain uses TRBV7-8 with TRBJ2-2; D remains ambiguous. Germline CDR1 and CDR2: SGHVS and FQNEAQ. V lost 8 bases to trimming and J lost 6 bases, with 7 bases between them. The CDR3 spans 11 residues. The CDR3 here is CASVRSGELFF. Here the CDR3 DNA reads TGTGCCAGCGTGAGATCCGGGGAGCTGTTTTTT.

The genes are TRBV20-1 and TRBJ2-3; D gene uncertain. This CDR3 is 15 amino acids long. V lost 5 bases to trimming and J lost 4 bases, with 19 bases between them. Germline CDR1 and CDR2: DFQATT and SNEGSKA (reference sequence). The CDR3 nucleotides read TGCAGTGCTTCCTACGGGCCGGCTAGGGCAGATACGCAGTATTTT. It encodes CSASYGPARADTQYF.

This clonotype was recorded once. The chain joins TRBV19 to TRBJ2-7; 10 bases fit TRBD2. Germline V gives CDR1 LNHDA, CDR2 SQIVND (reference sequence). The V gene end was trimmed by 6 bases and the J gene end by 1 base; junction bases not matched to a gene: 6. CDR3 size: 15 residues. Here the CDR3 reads CASSDSGGYSYEQYF. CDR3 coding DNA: TGTGCCAGTAGCGATAGCGGGGGGTATTCCTACGAGCAGTACTTC.

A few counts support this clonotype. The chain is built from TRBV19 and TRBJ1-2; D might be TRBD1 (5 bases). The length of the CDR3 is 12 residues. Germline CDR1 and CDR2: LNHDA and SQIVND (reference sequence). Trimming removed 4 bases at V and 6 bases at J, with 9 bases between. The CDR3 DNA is TGTGCCAGTAGTAACCCAGGGAATGGCTACACCTTC. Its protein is CASSNPGNGYTF.

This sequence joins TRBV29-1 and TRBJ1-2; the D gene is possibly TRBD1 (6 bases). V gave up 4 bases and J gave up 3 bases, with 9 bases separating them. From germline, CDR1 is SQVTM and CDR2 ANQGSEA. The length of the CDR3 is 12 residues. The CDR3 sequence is CSVAAGDYGYTF. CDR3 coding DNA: TGCAGCGTTGCCGCAGGGGACTATGGCTACACCTTC. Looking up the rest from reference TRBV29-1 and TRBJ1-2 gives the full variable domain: SAVISQKPSRDICQRGTSLTIQCQVDSQVTMMFWYRQQPGQSLTLIATANQGSEATYESGFVIDKFPISRPNLTFSTLTVSNMSPEDSSIYLCSVAAGDYGYTFGSGTRLTVV.

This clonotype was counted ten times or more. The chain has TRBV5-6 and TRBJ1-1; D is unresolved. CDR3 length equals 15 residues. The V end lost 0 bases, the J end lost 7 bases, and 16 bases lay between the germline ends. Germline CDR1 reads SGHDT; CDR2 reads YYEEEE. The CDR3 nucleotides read TGTGCCAGCAGCTTGGAGTACCGGGATCGGGATGAAGCTTTCTTT. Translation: CASSLEYRDRDEAFF.

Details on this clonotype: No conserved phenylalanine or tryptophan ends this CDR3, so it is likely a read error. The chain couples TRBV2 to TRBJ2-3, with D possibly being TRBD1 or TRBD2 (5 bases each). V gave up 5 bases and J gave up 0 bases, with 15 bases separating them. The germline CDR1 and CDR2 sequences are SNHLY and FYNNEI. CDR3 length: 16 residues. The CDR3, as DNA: TGTGCCAGCAGTTTACTGGGGGTGGATAGCACAGATACGCAGTATCTT. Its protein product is CASSLLGVDSTDTQYL.